This T cell receptor (beta chain) came from a study of blood T cells in healthy people across ages. Unmatched junction bases numbered 19, after V lost 3 bases and J lost 7 bases. This CDR3 is 18 amino acids long. Per the germline V gene, CDR1 is DFQATT and CDR2 is SNEGSKA (reference sequence). Sample-barcoded 5' priming and a J-beta primer mix drove a second PCR of roughly 6 to 12 cycles. TCRdb analysed the 5' RACE reads with MiXCR anew, one entry per CDR3 protein. The sample lists hundreds of thousands of distinct CDR3 sequences; approximately 59% were seen once. This chain connects TRBV20-1 to TRBJ2-7, with 12 bases fitting TRBD2. This sequence was found in a man aged 55 to 69 in good health. The sample comprised blood. The CDR3 bases are TGCAGTGCTAGTAGGCGCCTAGCGGGAGGGCCCGGCTACAATGAGCAGTACTTC. Encoded protein: CSASRRLAGGPGYNEQYF.